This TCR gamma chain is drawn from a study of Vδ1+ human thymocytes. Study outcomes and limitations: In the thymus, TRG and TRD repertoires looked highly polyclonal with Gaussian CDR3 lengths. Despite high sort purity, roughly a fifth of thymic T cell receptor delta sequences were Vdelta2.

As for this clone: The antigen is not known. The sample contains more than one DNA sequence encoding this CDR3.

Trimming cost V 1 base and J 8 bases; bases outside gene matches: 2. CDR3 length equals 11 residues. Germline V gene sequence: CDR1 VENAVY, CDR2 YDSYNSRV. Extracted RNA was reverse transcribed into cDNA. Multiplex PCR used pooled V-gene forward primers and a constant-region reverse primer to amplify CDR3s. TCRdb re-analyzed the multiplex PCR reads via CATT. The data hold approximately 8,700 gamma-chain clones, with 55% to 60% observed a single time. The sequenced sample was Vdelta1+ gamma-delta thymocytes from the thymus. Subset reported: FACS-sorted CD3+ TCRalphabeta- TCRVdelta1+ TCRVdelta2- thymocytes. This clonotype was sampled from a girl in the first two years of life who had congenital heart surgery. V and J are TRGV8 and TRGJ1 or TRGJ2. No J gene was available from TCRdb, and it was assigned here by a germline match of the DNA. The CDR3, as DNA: TGTGCCACCTGGGATAGCGATAAGAAACTCTTT. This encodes CATWDSDKKLF.